This T cell receptor beta chain was captured by sequencing in a study of post-analysis software for immune sequencing data. Across the whole study: The disease courses covered relapsing-remitting, secondary progressive and progressive-relapsing multiple sclerosis. Study-level results: Five or six TRBV segments, TRBV5-6, TRBV5-1 and TRBV20-1 among them, were found more frequent in patients than controls. Significantly lower normalized Chao1 diversity was found in patients with multiple sclerosis relative to controls. Strong same-batch co-clustering of samples appeared with F measure clustering.

The germline V gene encodes CDR1 SGHRS and CDR2 YFSETQ. V shed 4 bases and J 6 bases; nucleotides not matched to a gene: 10. This CDR3 region has 15 residues. As to this clonotype: Its cognate antigen is unknown.

Libraries were made from TCR beta cDNA, and they carried unique molecular identifiers. T cells, roughly 0.9 to 11 million of them, yielded roughly 550,000 cDNA molecules. MiXCR, run by TCRdb on the PCR reads, gives a single entry per CDR3 protein. The repertoire has around 260,000 distinct CDR3 sequences, around 34% of them found once; the top ten carry around 5%. The chain uses TRBV5-1 and TRBJ1-1, with TRBD1 identical over 9 bases. The sequence was collected from a girl between 10 and 17 years old with multiple sclerosis. The specimen sequenced was blood. CDR3 amino acids: CASSSLSGQGPEAFF. DNA of the CDR3: TGCGCCAGCAGCAGCCTATCGGGACAGGGCCCTGAAGCTTTCTTT. Based on the CDR3 plus reference TRBV5-1 and TRBJ1-1, the full variable domain is KAGVTQTPRYLIKTRGQQVTLSCSPISGHRSVSWYQQTPGQGLQFLFEYFSETQRNKGNFPGRFSGRQFSNSRSEMNVSTLELGDSALYLCASSSLSGQGPEAFFGQGTRLTVV.